This TCR beta chain was recorded in a study of radiation and T cells in renal cell carcinoma. Indicated time point: blood 4 weeks post-SBRT, at nephrectomy. Treatment defined: 15 Gy SBRT to primary tumor, nephrectomy 4 weeks later. Nephrectomy followed 15 Gy stereotactic body radiation by 4 weeks. The germline V gene encodes CDR1 SGHAT and CDR2 FQDESV (reference sequence). Trimming took off 1 base at V and 5 bases at J, with 14 bases between the two ends. The length of the CDR3 is 15 residues. This clone was detected many times. The antigen remains undetermined. Whole-study results and caveats: Pretreatment tumor biopsies were lacking, so baseline clonotypes are unknown. From baseline, blood top tumor clonotypes peaked at 2 weeks post-radiation.

Profiled with immunoSEQ multiplex PCR; TCRdb holds only in-frame clones, not every one. The sample lists tens of thousands of clones, 85% occurring once. Specimen: blood, collected from a patient whose treatment included radiotherapy and nephrectomy. This chain connects TRBV11-1 to TRBJ1-1; no clear D gene. The sequence derives from a man aged 50 to 60 with renal cell carcinoma. CDR3 coding DNA: TGTGCCAGCAGCTTAGTAGTCGCTGTAGGAACTGAAGCTTTCTTT. Residues: CASSLVVAVGTEAFF.